The 27 T cell receptor beta chains below all came from one sample that was sequenced in a study of Graves' ophthalmopathy and Graves' hyperthyroidism. Using RNA transcripts, the TCR beta CDR3 regions were amplified. Following a first-round RT-PCR that used HTBI primers, a second-round multiplex PCR was carried out. TCRdb redid the calling of the multiplex PCR reads with MiXCR, one entry per CDR3 protein. The sample records 650,000 to 800,000 distinct CDR3 sequences, about two fifths being singletons. Sample: peripheral blood. All receptors derive from an adult man with Graves' ophthalmopathy.

This clonotype was seen many times. The genes are TRBV27 and TRBJ1-2, with a tentative D call TRBD1 (5 bases). Trimming cost V 7 bases and J 4 bases, with 13 bases left between them. In germline, CDR1 is MNHEY, CDR2 SMNVEV (reference sequence). There are 13 residues in the CDR3. The CDR3 DNA follows: TGTGCCAGCACCGCTTCCGGGGCCTATGGCTACACCTTC. Residues: CASTASGAYGYTF.

This clonotype was recorded many times. The chain is built from TRBV19 and TRBJ1-1; D gene uncertain. This CDR3 contains 14 residues. CDR1 LNHDA and CDR2 SQIVND come from the germline V gene (reference sequence). V lost 2 bases to trimming and J lost 4 bases, with 11 bases between them. The CDR3 nucleotides are TGTGCCAGTAGTATAAACCGGATAGGCACTGAAGCTTTCTTT. Translating it yields CASSINRIGTEAFF.

This clonotype appeared many times. The gene calls are TRBV7-6 and TRBJ2-5, with D possibly being TRBD1 (5 bases). The V gene lost 2 bases and the J gene lost 4 bases, with 17 bases spanning the gap. Germline V gene sequence: CDR1 SGHVS, CDR2 FNYEAQ. The CDR3 runs 16 residues. Here the CDR3 DNA reads TGTGCCAGCAGCTTATTTTCCAGGGTGCGTGCAGAGACCCAGTACTTC. Translated, it gives CASSLFSRVRAETQYF.

This clonotype was seen many times. The rearrangement joins TRBV7-8 to TRBJ2-7, with TRBD2 identical over 8 bases. V shed 5 bases, J shed 3 bases, and the junction held 6 bases outside the gene matches. The CDR3 loop spans 14 amino acids. Germline V gene lookup returns CDR1 SGHVS and CDR2 FQNEAQ. This chain's CDR3 is CASSQTRGGYEQYF. The CDR3 bases are TGTGCCAGCAGCCAGACCCGGGGGGGCTACGAGCAGTACTTC.

This clonotype was recorded many times. V and J are TRBV15 and TRBJ2-5; D is unclear. This CDR3 has 15 residues. Between the trimmed V and J ends, which lost 1 base and 5 bases, there was a span of 14 bases. CDR1 is LNHNV, CDR2 YYDKDF, per germline (reference sequence). This CDR3 is CATSRVASFGETQYF. The CDR3 DNA sequence: TGTGCCACCAGCAGAGTGGCGAGTTTCGGCGAGACCCAGTACTTC. Filled out from reference TRBV15 and TRBJ2-5, the complete variable domain reads DAMVIQNPRYQVTQFGKPVTLSCSQTLNHNVMYWYQQKSSQAPKLLFHYYDKDFNNEADTPDNFQSRRPNTSFCFLDIRSPGLGDTAMYLCATSRVASFGETQYFGPGTRLLVL.

The chain combines TRBV6-4 with TRBJ2-5, with D perhaps being TRBD1 or TRBD2 (5 bases each). Trimming left V 6 bases short and J 5 bases short, with 19 bases between. The CDR3 runs 15 residues. Germline values: CDR1 MRHNA, CDR2 SNTAGT. DNA for the CDR3: TGTGCCAGCAGCGAGATAACGGGGCAGAGGGAGACCCAGTACTTC. The encoded protein is CASSEITGQRETQYF.

This sequence joins TRBV7-9 and TRBJ2-5, with 9 bases identical to TRBD1. J lost 4 bases, V lost 5 bases, and 11 bases had no gene match. The germline V gene has CDR1 SEHNR and CDR2 FQNEAQ (reference sequence). CDR3 length equals 16 residues. CDR3 nucleotides: TGTGCCAGCAGCCGCCCTAGGGACAGGGTATCAGAGACCCAGTACTTC. Translating it yields CASSRPRDRVSETQYF.

Comments on this clonotype: Since a much larger clone is just one base distant, this may be a read error. This rearrangement joins TRBV25-1 to TRBJ1-1; 9 bases align to TRBD1. CDR1 is MGHDK and CDR2 is SYGVNS in the germline V gene. The CDR3 totals 16 residues. The CDR3 nucleotides are TGCGCCAGCAGCGGAGCCGGGACAGGGACAAACACTGAAGCTTTCTTT. It encodes CASSGAGTGTNTEAFF.

About this clonotype itself: A read error is possible here, since a much larger clone lies one base away. V usage is TRBV24-1 and J usage is TRBJ1-5, with D hard to call. V dropped 7 bases and J dropped 5 bases, with 8 bases sitting between them. CDR1 KGHDR and CDR2 SFDVKD come from the germline V gene. The CDR3 is 12 residues long. The CDR3 spells CATSPPYQPQHF. The CDR3 bases are TGTGCCACCAGCCCCCCGTATCAGCCCCAGCATTTT.

The J gene is TRBJ2-7, the V gene TRBV10-3; 8 bases are shared with TRBD1. The CDR3 length is 14 residues. The V segment lost 11 bases and the J segment 0 bases; nucleotides outside the gene matches: 9. The germline CDR1 and CDR2 sequences are ENHRY and SYGVKD. CDR3 nucleotide sequence: TGTGCCTTACCGAGACAGGGGCTCTCCTACGAGCAGTACTTC. It encodes CALPRQGLSYEQYF.

This clonotype has only a few counts. The V call is TRBV6-5, the J call TRBJ2-7, with TRBD2 matching over 8 bases. V shed 0 bases, J shed 6 bases, and the junction held 7 bases outside the gene matches. CDR3 length: 15 amino acids. The V gene's germline CDR1 is MNHEY and CDR2 SVGAGI. The CDR3 nucleotides are TGTGCCAGCAGTTACTCGAGTGCGGGAGGTCCCGAGCAGTACTTC. Residues: CASSYSSAGGPEQYF.

The V call is TRBV29-1, the J call TRBJ2-4, with D tentatively TRBD2 (6 bases). The length of the CDR3 is 13 residues. Germline V CDR1 and CDR2: SQVTM, ANQGSEA. Trimming stripped 3 bases from V and 8 bases from J, with 14 bases between. CDR3: CSVEVHRRDIQYF. CDR3 bases: TGCAGCGTTGAGGTCCACCGGAGGGACATTCAGTACTTC. Full variable domain (rest looked up from reference TRBV29-1 and TRBJ2-4): SAVISQKPSRDICQRGTSLTIQCQVDSQVTMMFWYRQQPGQSLTLIATANQGSEATYESGFVIDKFPISRPNLTFSTLTVSNMSPEDSSIYLCSVEVHRRDIQYFGAGTRLSVL.

Note on this clonotype: Given a much more abundant clone one base away, this may be a read error. CDR3 DNA sequence: TGTGCCAGCAGCCAAGCCAGGACGCCTGGAAACACCATATATTTT. This gives the protein CASSQARTPGNTIYF. V gene TRBV5-6 combines with J gene TRBJ1-3; no definite D call. V was shortened by 4 bases and J by 2 bases, with 13 bases between the two germline ends. Germline CDR1 reads SGHDT; CDR2 reads YYEEEE. The CDR3 has 15 residues. Together with reference TRBV5-6 and TRBJ1-3, the CDR3 gives the full variable domain: DAGVTQSPTHLIKTRGQQVTLRCSPKSGHDTVSWYQQALGQGPQFIFQYYEEEERQRGNFPDRFSGHQFPNYSSELNVNALLLGDSALYLCASSQARTPGNTIYFGEGSWLTVV.

This clonotype came up many times. This chain uses TRBV4-3 with TRBJ1-5; tentative D call: TRBD1 (5 bases). With 0 bases removed from V and 9 bases from J, the gap between germline ends came to 15 bases. This CDR3 spans 15 amino acids. Germline V gives CDR1 LGHNA, CDR2 YSLEER. This CDR3 is CASSQDLGTAGPQHF. The CDR3 DNA reads TGCGCCAGCAGCCAAGATCTAGGGACCGCGGGGCCCCAGCATTTT.

J is TRBJ1-1 and V is TRBV6-2 or TRBV6-3, with D uncertain. The CDR3 totals 14 residues. V shed 7 bases and J shed 3 bases, with 15 bases lying between them. Germline CDR1 and CDR2: MNHEY and SVGEGT. CDR3 nucleotides: TGTGCCAGCAAGCTACAGATGATGCACACTGAAGCTTTCTTT. This translates into CASKLQMMHTEAFF.

The chain has TRBV19 and TRBJ1-4; a possible D gene is TRBD1 (6 bases). The CDR3 totals 15 residues. CDR1 is LNHDA and CDR2 is SQIVND in the germline V gene (reference sequence). Trimming stripped 3 bases from V and 8 bases from J, with 16 bases between. The CDR3 DNA follows: TGTGCCAGTAGTATCGCGACAGGCCAGGGCGAAAAACTGTTTTTT. Translating gives CASSIATGQGEKLFF.

In its sample, this clonotype was seen a few times. The rearrangement joins TRBV6-6 to TRBJ1-5; possibly TRBD1 for D (6 bases). Germline CDR1 is MNHNY and CDR2 is SVGAGI (reference sequence). The CDR3 is made up of 17 amino acids. V lost 7 bases and J 3 bases, leaving 22 bases between the germline ends. The CDR3 protein is CASTKSSGQNSNQPQHF. Written as DNA, the CDR3 is TGTGCCAGCACCAAAAGCTCCGGACAGAATTCCAATCAGCCCCAGCATTTT.

This clonotype was observed many times. The chain carries TRBV7-8 and TRBJ1-1; tentative D call: TRBD1 (5 bases). V shed 5 bases and J shed 6 bases, with 13 bases lying between them. Germline-derived CDR1 and CDR2 are SGHVS and FQNEAQ. The CDR3 spans 13 residues. This chain's CDR3 is CASSPRDDPEAFF. The DNA for the CDR3 is TGTGCCAGCAGCCCCCGGGACGACCCTGAAGCTTTCTTT.

CDR3 nucleotide sequence: TGTGCCAGCAGCCAAGACCGGAAGAACTATGGCTACACCTTC. Translation gives CASSQDRKNYGYTF. J is TRBJ1-2 and V is TRBV7-2; D gene uncertain. This CDR3 has 14 residues. V lost 5 bases to trimming and J lost 2 bases, with 12 bases between them. The germline gives CDR1 SGHTA, CDR2 FQGNSA.

The chain combines TRBV20-1 with TRBJ1-1; 7 nucleotides match TRBD1. The V gene end was trimmed by 6 bases and the J gene end by 13 bases; junction bases not matched to a gene: 8. In germline, CDR1 is DFQATT, CDR2 SNEGSKA (reference sequence). CDR3 size: 10 residues. The DNA of the CDR3 is TGCAGTGCCAAAGGGACAGATAATTTCTTT. Its translation: CSAKGTDNFF.

The chain employs TRBV20-1 and TRBJ2-7, with a possible D match to TRBD1 (6 bases). This CDR3 has 13 amino acids. Trimming took off 2 bases at V and 2 bases at J, with 10 bases between the two ends. Germline V CDR1 and CDR2: DFQATT, SNEGSKA (reference sequence). CDR3 in amino acids: CSARWTDTYEQYF. The CDR3 nucleotides are TGCAGTGCTAGATGGACAGATACCTACGAGCAGTACTTC.

J is TRBJ2-5 and V is TRBV6-4, with 12 bases matching TRBD2. After removal of 7 bases from V and 5 bases from J, the junction contained 11 bases not matched to a gene. The CDR3 has 16 amino acids. Per germline, CDR1 MRHNA and CDR2 SNTAGT. The CDR3 spells CASTSSGGALGETQYF. The CDR3 DNA follows: TGTGCCAGCACTTCTAGCGGGGGGGCACTTGGGGAGACCCAGTACTTC.

This clonotype was recorded a few times. The rearrangement links TRBV3-1 to TRBJ1-4; 8 bases are shared with TRBD1. CDR3 length equals 12 residues. Per germline, CDR1 LGHDT and CDR2 YNNKEL (reference sequence). J gave up 14 bases and V 2 bases, and 4 bases lay outside the gene matches. DNA of the CDR3: TGTGCCAGCAGCCAAAGGGGACAGGCCCTGTTTTTT. Its protein is CASSQRGQALFF.

This clonotype was seen at least ten times. The V call is TRBV14, the J call TRBJ2-7, with D uncertain. Germline V gives CDR1 SGHDN, CDR2 FVKESK. Trimming took off 1 base at V and 3 bases at J, with 7 bases between the two ends. The CDR3 has 13 amino acids. The CDR3 is CASSQGFGYEQYF. For the CDR3, the DNA is TGTGCCAGCAGCCAAGGGTTTGGCTACGAGCAGTACTTC.

The CDR3 DNA reads as TGCAGTGCTAGGCACCCGCAGGGGTGGGAAAAACTGTTTTTT. Its protein is CSARHPQGWEKLFF. The chain has TRBV20-1 and TRBJ1-4, with D perhaps matching TRBD1 (6 bases). This CDR3 comprises 14 residues. Trimming removed 3 bases from V and 8 bases from J, with 16 bases in between. Germline CDR1 is DFQATT and CDR2 is SNEGSKA (reference sequence).

The CDR3 region is CASSYKRGDTEAFF. The CDR3 region has the DNA TGTGCCAGCAGTTACAAACGAGGAGACACTGAAGCTTTCTTT. The chain carries TRBV6-6 and TRBJ1-1, with D unresolved. CDR1 is MNHNY and CDR2 is SVGAGI in the germline V gene (reference sequence). This CDR3 has 14 residues. Trimming pared 2 bases from V and 3 bases from J, leaving 10 bases between.

As to this clonotype: At one end, the junction sequence differs from germline, possibly due to a read error. The J gene is TRBJ2-6, the V gene TRBV7-9, with D unresolved. The length of the CDR3 is 17 residues. CDR1 is SEHNR, CDR2 FQNEAQ, per germline (reference sequence). CDR3 nucleotides: TGCGCCAGCAGCCAAGATCAAGGATACTCTGGGGCCAACGTCCTGACTTTC. Translation: CASSQDQGYSGANVLTF. The complete variable domain, with remaining parts taken from reference TRBV7-9 and TRBJ2-6, reads DTGVSQNPRHKITKRGQNVTFRCDPISEHNRLYWYRQTLGQGPEFLTYFQNEAQLEKSRLLSDRFSAERPKGSFSTLEIQRTEQGDSAMYLCASSQDQGYSGANVLTFGAGSRLTVL.